This TCR delta chain was recovered during a study of γδ T cells in repeated Plasmodium falciparum infection. This clone came up a few times. A far larger clone is one base from this, pointing to a likely read error. In the same sample, other DNA sequences code for this CDR3. TCRdb reran clone calling via CATT on the multiplex PCR reads. The table records approximately 93,000 delta-chain clones, approximately 0.92% of them present only once. Bulk repertoires came from Vgamma9/Vdelta2+ or Vdelta2-negative gammadelta T cells flow-sorted from PBMC. Germline CDR1 GEAIGNYY, CDR2 EKD. Deletions cut 3 bases from V and 0 bases from J, with 16 bases between. The CDR3 covers 16 residues.

The sequenced sample was gamma-delta T cells from blood. This chain uses TRDV2 with TRDJ1; a possible D gene is TRDD3 (6 bases). The J gene is not listed in TCRdb, so it was assigned here from a DNA match to germline. The receptor comes from a pool of human donors (malaria-infected and uninfected, not separated). The CDR3 protein is CACDSVLGNYTDKLIF. The CDR3 coding sequence is TGTGCCTGTGACTCCGTTCTGGGGAACTACACCGATAAACTCATCTTT.